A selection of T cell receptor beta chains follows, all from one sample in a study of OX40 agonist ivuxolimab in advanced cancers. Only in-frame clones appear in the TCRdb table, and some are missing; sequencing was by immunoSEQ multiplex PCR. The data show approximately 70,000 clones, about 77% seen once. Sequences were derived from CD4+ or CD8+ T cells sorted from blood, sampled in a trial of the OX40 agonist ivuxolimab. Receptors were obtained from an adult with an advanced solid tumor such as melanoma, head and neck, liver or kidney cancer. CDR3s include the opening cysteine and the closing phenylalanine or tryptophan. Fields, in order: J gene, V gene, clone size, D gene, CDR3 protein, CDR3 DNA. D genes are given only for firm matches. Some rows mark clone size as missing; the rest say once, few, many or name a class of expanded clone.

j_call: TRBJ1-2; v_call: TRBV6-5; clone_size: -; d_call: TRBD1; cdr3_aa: CASSYSEGAGSVGYTF; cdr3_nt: TGTGCCAGCAGTTACTCTGAGGGGGCAGGATCTGTTGGCTACACCTTC
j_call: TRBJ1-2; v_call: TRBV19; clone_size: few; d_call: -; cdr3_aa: CASSIDQDVYGYTF; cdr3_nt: TGTGCCAGTAGTATAGACCAGGACGTATATGGCTACACCTTC
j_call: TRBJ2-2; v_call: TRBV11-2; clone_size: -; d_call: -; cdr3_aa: CASSPGGGTGELFF; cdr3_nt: TGTGCCAGCAGCCCAGGGGGGGGAACCGGGGAGCTGTTTTTT
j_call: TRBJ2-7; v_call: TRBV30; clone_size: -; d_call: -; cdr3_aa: CAWSGDSEQYF; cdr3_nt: TGTGCCTGGAGTGGGGACTCCGAGCAGTACTTC
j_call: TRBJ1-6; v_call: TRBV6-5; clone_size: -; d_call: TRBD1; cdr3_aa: CASSPGQNSPLHF; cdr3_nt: TGTGCCAGCAGCCCGGGACAGAATTCACCCCTCCACTTT
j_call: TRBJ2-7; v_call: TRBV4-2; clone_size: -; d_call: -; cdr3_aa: CASSQAFQGSYEQYF; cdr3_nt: TGTGCCAGCAGCCAAGCATTCCAGGGATCCTACGAGCAGTACTTC
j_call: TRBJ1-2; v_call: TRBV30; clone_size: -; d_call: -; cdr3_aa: CACPGAWAYGYTF; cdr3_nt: TGTGCCTGTCCCGGGGCATGGGCTTATGGCTACACCTTC
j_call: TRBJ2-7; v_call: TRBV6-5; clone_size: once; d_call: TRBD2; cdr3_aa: CASRRSSGWAYEQYF; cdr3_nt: TGTGCCAGCAGACGATCTAGCGGGTGGGCCTACGAGCAGTACTTC
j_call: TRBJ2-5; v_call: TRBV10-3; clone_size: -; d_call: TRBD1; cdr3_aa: CATRTGETQYF; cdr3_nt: TGTGCCACGAGGACAGGGGAGACCCAGTACTTC
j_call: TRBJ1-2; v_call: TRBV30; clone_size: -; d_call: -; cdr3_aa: CAWSHAMYGYTF; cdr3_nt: TGTGCCTGGAGTCACGCCATGTACGGCTACACCTTC
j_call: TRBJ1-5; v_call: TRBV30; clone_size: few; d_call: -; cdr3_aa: CAWSPGIDQPQHF; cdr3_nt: TGTGCCTGGAGTCCGGGGATCGATCAGCCCCAGCATTTT
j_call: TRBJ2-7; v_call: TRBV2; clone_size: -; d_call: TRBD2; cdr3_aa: CASSPTAGGVGEQYF; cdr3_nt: TGTGCCAGCAGTCCAACAGCGGGAGGCGTGGGCGAGCAGTACTTC
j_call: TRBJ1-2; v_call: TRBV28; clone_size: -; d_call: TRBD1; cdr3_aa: CATKPGQGFGGYTF; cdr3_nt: TGTGCCACCAAACCGGGACAGGGTTTTGGTGGCTACACCTTC
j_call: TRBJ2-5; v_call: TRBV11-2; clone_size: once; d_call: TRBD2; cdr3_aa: CASSLGTSGSRKTQYF; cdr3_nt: TGTGCCAGCAGCTTAGGTACTAGCGGGAGTCGCAAGACCCAGTACTTC
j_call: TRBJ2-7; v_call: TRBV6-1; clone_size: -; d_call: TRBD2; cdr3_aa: CASSEAGTSGSEGYEQYF; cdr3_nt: TGTGCCAGCAGTGAAGCGGGGACTAGCGGGAGTGAGGGTTACGAGCAGTACTTC
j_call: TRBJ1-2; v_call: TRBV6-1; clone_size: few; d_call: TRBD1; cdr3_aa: CASSEFQGVNYGYTF; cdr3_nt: TGTGCCAGCAGTGAATTTCAGGGGGTGAACTATGGCTACACCTTC
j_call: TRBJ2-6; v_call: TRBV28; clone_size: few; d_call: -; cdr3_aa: CASTERAGANVLTF; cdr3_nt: TGTGCCAGCACCGAACGCGCTGGGGCCAACGTCCTGACTTTC
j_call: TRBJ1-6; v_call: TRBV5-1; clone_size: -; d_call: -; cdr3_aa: CASSSGPDPDNSPLHF; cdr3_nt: TGCGCCAGCAGCTCGGGTCCCGACCCAGACAATTCACCCCTCCACTTT
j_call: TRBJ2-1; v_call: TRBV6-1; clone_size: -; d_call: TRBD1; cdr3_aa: CASRGTVYNEQFF; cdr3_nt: TGTGCCAGCCGTGGGACAGTTTACAATGAGCAGTTCTTC
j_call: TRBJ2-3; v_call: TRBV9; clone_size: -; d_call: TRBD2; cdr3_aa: CASSITSGSTDTQYF; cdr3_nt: TGTGCCAGCAGCATCACTAGCGGAAGCACAGATACGCAGTATTTT
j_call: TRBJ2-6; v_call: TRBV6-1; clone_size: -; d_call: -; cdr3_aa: CAKRDSGANVLTF; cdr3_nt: TGTGCCAAACGGGACTCTGGGGCCAACGTCCTGACTTTC
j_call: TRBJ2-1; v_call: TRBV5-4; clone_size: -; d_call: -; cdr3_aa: CASSLDLGGHNEQFF; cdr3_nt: TGTGCCAGCAGCTTGGATTTAGGGGGACACAATGAGCAGTTCTTC
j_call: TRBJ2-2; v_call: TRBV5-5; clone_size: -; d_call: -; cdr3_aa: CASSFPWQSAGELFF; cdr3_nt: TGTGCCAGCAGCTTCCCTTGGCAGTCGGCCGGGGAGCTGTTTTTT
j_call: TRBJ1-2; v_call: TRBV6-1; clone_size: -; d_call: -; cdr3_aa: CASSENGGWGYTF; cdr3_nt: TGTGCCAGCAGTGAAAATGGGGGTTGGGGCTACACCTTC
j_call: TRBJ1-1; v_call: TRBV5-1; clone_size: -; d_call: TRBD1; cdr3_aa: CASSLVGDRGLLDTEAFF; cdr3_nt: TGCGCCAGCAGCTTGGTCGGGGACAGGGGGTTACTGGACACTGAAGCTTTCTTT
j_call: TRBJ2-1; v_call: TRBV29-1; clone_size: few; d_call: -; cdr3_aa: CSVGPGTPFSYNEQFF; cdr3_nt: TGCAGCGTTGGCCCCGGGACTCCCTTCTCCTACAATGAGCAGTTCTTC
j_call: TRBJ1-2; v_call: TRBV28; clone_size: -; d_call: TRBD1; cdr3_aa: CASSTGGFGGYTF; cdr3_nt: TGTGCCAGCAGTACAGGGGGTTTCGGAGGCTACACCTTC
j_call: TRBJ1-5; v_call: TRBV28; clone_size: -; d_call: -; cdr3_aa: CASKARGSNQPQHF; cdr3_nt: TGTGCCAGCAAGGCAAGAGGGTCAAATCAGCCCCAGCATTTT
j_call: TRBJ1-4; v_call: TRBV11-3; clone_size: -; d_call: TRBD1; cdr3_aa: CASSLGIWGQSNEKLFF; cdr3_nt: TGTGCCAGCAGCTTAGGCATTTGGGGACAGTCGAATGAAAAACTGTTTTTT
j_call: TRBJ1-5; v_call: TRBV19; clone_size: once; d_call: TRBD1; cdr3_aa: CASSTARTGSSNQPQHF; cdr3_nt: TGTGCCAGTAGTACCGCAAGGACAGGGTCGAGCAATCAGCCCCAGCATTTT
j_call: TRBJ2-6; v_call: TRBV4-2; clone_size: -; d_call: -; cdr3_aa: CASSQVRGWANVLTF; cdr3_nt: TGTGCCAGCAGCCAAGTCCGGGGGTGGGCCAACGTCCTGACTTTC
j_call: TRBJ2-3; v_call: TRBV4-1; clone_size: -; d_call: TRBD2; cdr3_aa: CASSQRTSGGSTDTQYF; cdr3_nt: TGCGCCAGCAGCCAAAGGACTAGCGGGGGTAGCACAGATACGCAGTATTTT
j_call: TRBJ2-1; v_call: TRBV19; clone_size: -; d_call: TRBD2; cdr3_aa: CASSMPLSGGTSLQFF; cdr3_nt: TGTGCCAGTAGTATGCCCCTCAGCGGGGGGACGTCCCTGCAGTTCTTC
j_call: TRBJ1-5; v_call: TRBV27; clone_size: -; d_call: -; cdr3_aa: CASSLFPPGSNQPQHF; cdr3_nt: TGTGCCAGCAGTTTATTCCCACCAGGGTCCAATCAGCCCCAGCATTTT
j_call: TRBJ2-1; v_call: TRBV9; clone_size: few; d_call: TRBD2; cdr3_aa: CASSQVRGRAHEQFF; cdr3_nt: TGTGCCAGCAGCCAAGTGCGCGGGAGGGCTCATGAGCAGTTCTTC
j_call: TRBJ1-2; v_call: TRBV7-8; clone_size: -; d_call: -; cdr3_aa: CASSTNRDNYGYTF; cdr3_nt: TGTGCCAGCAGCACAAACCGGGACAACTATGGCTACACCTTC
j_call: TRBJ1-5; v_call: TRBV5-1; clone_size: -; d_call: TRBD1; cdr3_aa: CASSPGQGGQPQHF; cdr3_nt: TGCGCCAGCAGCCCGGGACAGGGAGGCCAGCCCCAGCATTTT
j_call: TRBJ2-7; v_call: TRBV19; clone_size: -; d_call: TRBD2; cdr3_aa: CASSLKLSASGSSYEQYF; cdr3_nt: TGTGCCAGTAGTCTCAAGCTCAGTGCGAGCGGGAGCTCCTACGAGCAGTACTTC
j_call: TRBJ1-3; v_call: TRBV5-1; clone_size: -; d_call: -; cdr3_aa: CASSLEGGSGNTIYF; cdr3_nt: TGCGCCAGCAGCTTGGAGGGGGGCTCGGGAAACACCATATATTTT
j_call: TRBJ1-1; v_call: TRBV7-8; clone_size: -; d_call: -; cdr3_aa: CASSLARNVNTEAFF; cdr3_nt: TGTGCCAGCAGCTTAGCGCGTAATGTGAACACTGAAGCTTTCTTT
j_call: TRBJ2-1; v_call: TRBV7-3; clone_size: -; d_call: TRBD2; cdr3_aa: CASSPQGSSGRGEQFF; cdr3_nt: TGTGCCAGCAGCCCCCAGGGGTCTAGCGGGAGAGGTGAGCAGTTCTTC
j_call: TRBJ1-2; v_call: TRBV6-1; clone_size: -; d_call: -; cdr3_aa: CATSSGVINYGYTF; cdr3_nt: TGTGCCACATCCAGCGGGGTGATTAACTATGGCTACACCTTC
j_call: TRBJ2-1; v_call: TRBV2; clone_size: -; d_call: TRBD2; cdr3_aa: CASSEVRTSGPTYNEQFF; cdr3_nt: TGTGCCAGCAGTGAAGTACGGACTAGCGGCCCCACCTACAATGAGCAGTTCTTC
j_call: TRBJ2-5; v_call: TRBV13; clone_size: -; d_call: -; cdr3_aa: CASSLSSAQETQYF; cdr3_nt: TGTGCCAGCAGCCTCTCGTCAGCCCAAGAGACCCAGTACTTC
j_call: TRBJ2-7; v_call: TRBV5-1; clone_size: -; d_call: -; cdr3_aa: CASSLDPGSSYEQYF; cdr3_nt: TGCGCCAGCAGCTTGGACCCAGGGTCGTCCTACGAGCAGTACTTC
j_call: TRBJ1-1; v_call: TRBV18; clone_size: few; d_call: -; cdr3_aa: CASSPRLNTEAFF; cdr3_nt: TGTGCCAGCTCACCACGGTTGAACACTGAAGCTTTCTTT
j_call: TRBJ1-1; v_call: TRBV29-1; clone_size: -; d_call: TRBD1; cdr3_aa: CSVRTGQYTEAFF; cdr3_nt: TGCAGCGTTAGGACAGGACAATACACTGAAGCTTTCTTT
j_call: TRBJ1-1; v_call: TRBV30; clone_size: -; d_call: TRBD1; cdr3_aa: CAWRGTGFTEAFF; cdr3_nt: TGTGCCTGGAGGGGGACAGGGTTTACTGAAGCTTTCTTT
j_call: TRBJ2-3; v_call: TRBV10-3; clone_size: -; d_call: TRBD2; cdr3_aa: CATTSGRATDTQYF; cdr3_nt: TGTGCCACGACTAGCGGGAGGGCTACAGATACGCAGTATTTT
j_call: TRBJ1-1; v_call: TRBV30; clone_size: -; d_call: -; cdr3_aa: CAWSVGGTEAFF; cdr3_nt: TGTGCCTGGAGTGTGGGAGGCACTGAAGCTTTCTTT
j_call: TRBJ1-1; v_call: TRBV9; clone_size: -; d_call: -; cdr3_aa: CASSSRPTSTEAFF; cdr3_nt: TGTGCCAGCAGCTCACGACCGACGAGCACTGAAGCTTTCTTT
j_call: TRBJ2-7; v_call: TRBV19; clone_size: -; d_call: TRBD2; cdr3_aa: CASSIAGGLWSYEQYF; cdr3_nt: TGTGCCAGTAGTATAGCGGGAGGTCTCTGGTCCTACGAGCAGTACTTC
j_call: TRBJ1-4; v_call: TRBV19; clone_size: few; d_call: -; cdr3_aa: CASRRQRDEKLFF; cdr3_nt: TGTGCCAGTAGGAGACAGAGAGACGAAAAACTGTTTTTT
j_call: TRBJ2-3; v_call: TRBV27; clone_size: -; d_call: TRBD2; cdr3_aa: CASSRSSGSGADTQYF; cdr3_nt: TGTGCCAGCAGCCGCAGTAGCGGGAGTGGAGCAGATACGCAGTATTTT